Below are 29 T cell receptor beta chains sequenced from a single sample in a study of control samples from healthy donors and cancer patients. Libraries were prepared by immunoSEQ multiplex PCR; TCRdb keeps only in-frame clonotypes and omits some of them. The table shows around 150,000 clones, with approximately 90% occurring only once. Sequencing was carried out using blood. These receptors all stem from a man aged 30 to 39 in good health.

CDR3 region: CSVESSRRGTQYF. The CDR3 DNA reads as TGCAGCGTTGAAAGTTCGAGGCGGGGGACCCAGTACTTC. The rearrangement joins TRBV29-1 to TRBJ2-5; D is perhaps TRBD2 (6 bases). The CDR3 has 13 residues. V lost 2 bases, J lost 7 bases, and 14 bases lay in between. Per germline, CDR1 SQVTM and CDR2 ANQGSEA.

V gene TRBV27 combines with J gene TRBJ2-5; a possible D gene is TRBD1 (6 bases). Germline CDR1 is MNHEY and CDR2 is SMNVEV (reference sequence). CDR3 length: 16 amino acids. The V end was cut by 3 bases, the J end by 4 bases, with 18 bases between. This CDR3 reads CASSFVDGTGLETQYF. As DNA, the CDR3 is TGTGCCAGCAGTTTTGTGGATGGCACAGGGTTAGAGACCCAGTACTTC.

V is TRBV7-9 and J is TRBJ1-1; TRBD1 aligns across 10 bases. Per germline, CDR1 SEHNR and CDR2 FQNEAQ (reference sequence). The CDR3 covers 18 residues. With 3 bases clipped from V and 0 bases from J, the junction kept 10 bases outside the gene matches. The CDR3 protein is CASSLGIPGTGVNTEAFF. The DNA of the CDR3 is TGTGCCAGCAGCTTGGGTATTCCCGGGACAGGGGTGAACACTGAAGCTTTCTTT. Looking up the rest from reference TRBV7-9 and TRBJ1-1 gives the full variable domain: DTGVSQNPRHKITKRGQNVTFRCDPISEHNRLYWYRQTLGQGPEFLTYFQNEAQLEKSRLLSDRFSAERPKGSFSTLEIQRTEQGDSAMYLCASSLGIPGTGVNTEAFFGQGTRLTVV.

The chain employs TRBV9 and TRBJ1-2; D not resolved. Germline CDR1 is SGDLS and CDR2 is YYNGEE. The V gene lost 4 bases and the J gene lost 4 bases, with 14 bases spanning the gap. This CDR3 contains 14 residues. The CDR3 region is CASSSPGLFYGYTF. DNA for the CDR3: TGTGCCAGCAGCTCACCCGGACTCTTCTATGGCTACACCTTC.

This clone was observed once. The chain uses TRBV18 and TRBJ2-5; TRBD2 is a possible D gene (5 bases). Germline values: CDR1 KGHSH, CDR2 LQKENI. With 4 bases removed from V and 4 bases from J, the gap between germline ends came to 7 bases. This CDR3 has 12 amino acids. The CDR3 DNA reads TGTGCCAGCTCACAACGGGGAGAGACCCAGTACTTC. It is translated as CASSQRGETQYF.

The CDR3: CATTSRAGRETQYF. As DNA, the CDR3 is TGTGCAACCACGAGCAGGGCGGGCCGAGAGACCCAGTACTTC. The V call is TRBV2, the J call TRBJ2-5, with D possibly called TRBD1 or TRBD2 (5 bases each). The CDR3 has 14 amino acids. CDR1 is SNHLY and CDR2 is FYNNEI in the germline V gene.

This chain joins TRBV27 and TRBJ2-1; no clear D. The CDR3 is 13 amino acids. The V end lost 6 bases, the J end lost 6 bases, and 12 bases lay between the germline ends. The germline V gene encodes CDR1 MNHEY and CDR2 SMNVEV (reference sequence). CDR3 residues: CASSLGLPNEQFF. Written as DNA, the CDR3 is TGTGCCAGCAGCCTGGGCCTACCCAATGAGCAGTTCTTC.

The chain employs TRBV18 and TRBJ2-5; 12 nucleotides match TRBD1. The CDR3 has 15 amino acids. J was trimmed by 4 bases and V by 6 bases; bases with no gene match: 6. Germline lookup yields CDR1 KGHSH and CDR2 LQKENI. The DNA of the CDR3 is TGTGCCAGCTCTCGGGGACAGGGGGCGCCAGAGACCCAGTACTTC. Encoded protein: CASSRGQGAPETQYF.

This clone came up a few times. This chain joins TRBV18 and TRBJ2-7; 7 positions match TRBD1. The germline gives CDR1 KGHSH, CDR2 LQKENI. The CDR3 consists of 15 residues. Germline trimming cut 3 bases from V and 2 bases from J; bases unmatched to any gene: 7. CDR3 coding DNA: TGTGCCAGCTCACCGTCCGGGACAGTCACCTACGAGCAGTACTTC. This codes for CASSPSGTVTYEQYF.

The chain carries TRBV7-6 and TRBJ1-5; unclear D gene. V was trimmed by 3 bases and J by 9 bases, leaving 12 bases between them. This CDR3 region has 13 residues. In germline, CDR1 is SGHVS, CDR2 FNYEAQ. CDR3 nucleotides: TGTGCCAGCAGCTTGGATGCCCTAGGGCCCCAGCATTTT. It encodes CASSLDALGPQHF. Together with reference TRBV7-6 and TRBJ1-5, the CDR3 gives the full variable domain: GAGVSQSPRYKVTKRGQDVALRCDPISGHVSLYWYRQALGQGPEFLTYFNYEAQQDKSGLPNDRFSAERPEGSISTLTIQRTEQRDSAMYRCASSLDALGPQHFGDGTRLSIL.

The genes are TRBV6-5 and TRBJ1-3; 7 positions agree with TRBD1. Germline V gene data show CDR1 as MNHEY and CDR2 as SVGAGI. V was pared by 7 bases and J by 8 bases, with 11 bases of the junction left unmatched. This CDR3 region has 14 residues. CDR3 sequence: CASTRGQEVDTIYF. CDR3 in DNA: TGTGCCAGCACACGAGGACAGGAGGTGGACACCATATATTTT.

The V call is TRBV7-3, the J call TRBJ2-1; D is possibly TRBD2 (6 bases). V shed 6 bases and J shed 5 bases, with 14 bases lying between them. In germline, CDR1 is SGHTA, CDR2 FQGTGA. This CDR3 spans 14 amino acids. The CDR3 reads CASSSGGVNNEQFF. The DNA for the CDR3 is TGTGCCAGCAGTTCCGGCGGGGTTAACAATGAGCAGTTCTTC.

This chain links TRBV6-5 with TRBJ2-1, with D unclear. The CDR3 totals 14 residues. The V end was cut by 7 bases, the J end by 5 bases, with 15 bases between. CDR1 and CDR2 (germline): MNHEY, SVGAGI. This CDR3 reads CASTSSIQNNEQFF. The CDR3 DNA reads TGTGCCAGCACCTCATCTATACAAAACAATGAGCAGTTCTTC.

This chain links TRBV2 with TRBJ2-7; D remains ambiguous. Per germline, CDR1 SNHLY and CDR2 FYNNEI. Deletions cut 2 bases from V and 0 bases from J, with 8 bases between. This CDR3 is built from 14 residues. The chain's CDR3 is CASSERTDSYEQYF. The CDR3 DNA sequence: TGTGCCAGCAGTGAAAGGACGGACTCCTACGAGCAGTACTTC.

The chain employs TRBV3-1 (or the pseudogene TRBV3-2) and TRBJ1-2; D not certain. The CDR3 runs 13 residues. CDR1 and CDR2 (germline): LGHDT, YNNKEL (reference sequence). Trimming left V 5 bases short and J 4 bases short, with 11 bases between. The DNA for the CDR3 is TGTGCCAGCAGCTTCCGGGAAGGCTATGGCTACACCTTC. It is translated as CASSFREGYGYTF.

The chain combines TRBV9 with TRBJ1-5; the D is unclear. The germline V gene has CDR1 SGDLS and CDR2 YYNGEE. The V end was cut by 0 bases, the J end by 1 base, with 11 bases between. This CDR3 has 16 amino acids. Here the CDR3 DNA reads TGTGCCAGCAGCGTAGGTAGGACTGCAAGCAATCAGCCCCAGCATTTT. Amino acids: CASSVGRTASNQPQHF.

The V and J genes are TRBV5-6 and TRBJ1-2; 9 nucleotides align to TRBD1. Germline trimming cut 0 bases from V and 3 bases from J; bases unmatched to any gene: 0. Germline V CDR1 and CDR2: SGHDT, YYEEEE. The CDR3 is 14 residues long. CDR3 DNA sequence: TGTGCCAGCAGCTTGGGGGACAGGGACTATGGCTACACCTTC. Protein: CASSLGDRDYGYTF.

The chain links TRBV15 to TRBJ2-7, with 8 bases identical to TRBD1. Looked up from germline, CDR1 is LNHNV and CDR2 is YYDKDF (reference sequence). With 5 bases clipped from V and 0 bases from J, the junction kept 3 bases outside the gene matches. CDR3 size: 14 residues. The DNA for the CDR3 is TGTGCCACCAGCCAGGACAGGGCCTCCTACGAGCAGTACTTC. It is translated as CATSQDRASYEQYF.

V and J are TRBV5-6 and TRBJ1-4; 8 positions agree with TRBD1. Germline values: CDR1 SGHDT, CDR2 YYEEEE. The CDR3 covers 17 residues. V shed 7 bases and J 8 bases; nucleotides not matched to a gene: 19. The DNA of the CDR3 is TGTGCCAGCTCAGGGAACAGGGGGGCTGTTAAAGGCGAAAAACTGTTTTTT. It encodes CASSGNRGAVKGEKLFF.

J is TRBJ2-1 and V is TRBV11-2, with 7 positions matching TRBD2. This CDR3 spans 14 amino acids. Germline V gene data show CDR1 as SGHAT and CDR2 as FQNNGV. Trimming cost V 4 bases and J 5 bases; bases outside gene matches: 5. The CDR3 region is CASSYRGGHNEQFF. CDR3 coding DNA: TGTGCCAGCAGCTATCGCGGGGGACACAATGAGCAGTTCTTC.

The V call is TRBV18, the J call TRBJ2-7; 7 positions agree with TRBD1. This CDR3 comprises 13 residues. The V and J ends lost 6 bases and 6 bases, in that order; junction bases with no gene match: 8. Germline CDR1 KGHSH, CDR2 LQKENI. In nucleotides, the CDR3 is TGTGCCAGCTCGCTAGGACAGGCCGGCGAGCAGTACTTC. Translating it yields CASSLGQAGEQYF. Full variable domain (remainder filled in from reference TRBV18 and TRBJ2-7): NAGVMQNPRHLVRRRGQEARLRCSPMKGHSHVYWYRQLPEEGLKFMVYLQKENIIDESGMPKERFSAEFPKEGPSILRIQQVVRGDSAAYFCASSLGQAGEQYFGPGTRLTVT.

The V gene is TRBV7-9, the J gene TRBJ1-1; no clear D. This CDR3 has 12 amino acids. Germline CDR1 reads SEHNR; CDR2 reads FQNEAQ (reference sequence). V lost 2 bases and J 10 bases, leaving 11 bases between the germline ends. CDR3 loop: CASSLSGEVAFF. In DNA, the CDR3 is TGTGCCAGCAGCTTAAGTGGGGAAGTAGCTTTCTTT.

The V gene is TRBV19, the J gene TRBJ2-1; D is ambiguous. Germline lookup yields CDR1 LNHDA and CDR2 SQIVND (reference sequence). The CDR3 has 10 residues. V was trimmed by 5 bases and J by 6 bases, leaving 2 bases between them. CDR3 nucleotides: TGTGCCAGTAGTGGCAATGAGCAGTTCTTC. Encoded protein: CASSGNEQFF.

CDR3 sequence reads: CAISNRGLDGYTF. The CDR3 DNA follows: TGTGCCATCAGTAACAGGGGTTTGGATGGCTACACCTTC. This chain connects TRBV10-3 to TRBJ1-2; 7 nucleotides agree with TRBD1. Trimming at V came to 5 bases and at J to 6 bases, leaving 6 bases not matched to a gene. This CDR3 has 13 amino acids. Looked up from germline, CDR1 is ENHRY and CDR2 is SYGVKD.

The chain combines TRBV14 with TRBJ2-5; 9 bases line up with TRBD2. V was pared by 1 base and J by 7 bases, with 13 bases of the junction left unmatched. The length of the CDR3 is 17 residues. Germline CDR1 is SGHDN and CDR2 is FVKESK. CDR3 sequence reads: CASSQVETSGPRRTQYF. DNA for the CDR3: TGTGCCAGCAGCCAAGTTGAGACTAGCGGTCCACGAAGGACCCAGTACTTC.

This sequence joins TRBV7-2 and TRBJ2-3; 9 bases align to TRBD2. This CDR3 region has 15 residues. Germline trimming cut 1 base from V and 8 bases from J; bases unmatched to any gene: 7. Germline-derived CDR1 and CDR2 are SGHTA and FQGNSA. For the CDR3, the DNA is TGTGCCAGCAGCTTAGACGGTAGCGGGAGTCGTACGCAGTATTTT. This gives the protein CASSLDGSGSRTQYF.

The chain carries TRBV19 and TRBJ1-6; no definite D call. Germline V CDR1 and CDR2: LNHDA, SQIVND (reference sequence). V lost 5 bases and J lost 0, with 8 bases in between. This CDR3 is built from 15 residues. For the CDR3, the DNA is TGTGCCAGTAGTCCAGGAAGCTCCTATAATTCACCCCTCCACTTT. The encoded protein is CASSPGSSYNSPLHF. The complete variable domain, with remaining parts taken from reference TRBV19 and TRBJ1-6, reads DGGITQSPKYLFRKEGQNVTLSCEQNLNHDAMYWYRQDPGQGLRLIYYSQIVNDFQKGDIAEGYSVSREKKESFPLTVTSAQKNPTAFYLCASSPGSSYNSPLHFGNGTRLTVT.

This chain links TRBV13 with TRBJ2-2; TRBD2 matches at 12 bases. The CDR3 consists of 17 residues. Germline trimming cut 5 bases from V and 3 bases from J; bases unmatched to any gene: 7. Looked up from germline, CDR1 is PRHDT and CDR2 is FYEKMQ (reference sequence). CDR3 bases: TGTGCCAGCAGCATGACTAGCGGGGGTTTCTACACCGGGGAGCTGTTTTTT. Translated: CASSMTSGGFYTGELFF.

The V and J genes are TRBV9 and TRBJ2-1, with 13 bases lining up with TRBD2. Germline loops: CDR1 SGDLS, CDR2 YYNGEE. The V segment lost 4 bases and the J segment 4 bases; nucleotides outside the gene matches: 11. This CDR3 comprises 18 residues. CDR3: CASSTPTSGRTAYNEQFF. The CDR3 DNA reads as TGTGCCAGCAGCACACCGACTAGCGGGAGGACCGCATACAATGAGCAGTTCTTC. Together with reference TRBV9 and TRBJ2-1, the CDR3 gives the full variable domain: DSGVTQTPKHLITATGQRVTLRCSPRSGDLSVYWYQQSLDQGLQFLIQYYNGEERAKGNILERFSAQQFPDLHSELNLSSLELGDSALYFCASSTPTSGRTAYNEQFFGPGTRLTVL.